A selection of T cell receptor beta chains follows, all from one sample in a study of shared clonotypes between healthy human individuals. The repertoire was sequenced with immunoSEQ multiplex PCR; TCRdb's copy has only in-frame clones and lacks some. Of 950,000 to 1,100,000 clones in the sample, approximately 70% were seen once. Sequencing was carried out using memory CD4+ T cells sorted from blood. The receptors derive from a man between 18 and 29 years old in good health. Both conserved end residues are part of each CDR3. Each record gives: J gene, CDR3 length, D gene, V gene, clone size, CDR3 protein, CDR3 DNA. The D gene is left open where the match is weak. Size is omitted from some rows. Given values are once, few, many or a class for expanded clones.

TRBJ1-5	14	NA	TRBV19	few	CASSNGQSNQPQHF	TGTGCCAGTAGTAACGGACAGAGCAATCAGCCCCAGCATTTT
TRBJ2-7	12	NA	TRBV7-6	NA	CASSLNSGEQYF	TGTGCCAGCAGCTTAAACTCTGGGGAGCAGTACTTC
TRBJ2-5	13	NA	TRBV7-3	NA	CASSSIGTETQYF	TGTGCCAGCAGTTCAATAGGAACAGAGACCCAGTACTTC
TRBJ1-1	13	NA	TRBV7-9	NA	CASSSGLNTEAFF	TGTGCCAGCAGCTCGGGTCTGAACACTGAAGCTTTCTTT
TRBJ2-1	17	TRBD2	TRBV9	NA	CASSGSGATSTYNEQFF	TGTGCCAGCAGCGGTAGCGGGGCGACCTCCACTTACAATGAGCAGTTCTTC
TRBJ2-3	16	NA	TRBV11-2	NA	CASSSIRGVRSDTQYF	TGTGCCAGCAGCTCCATCCGAGGGGTTAGGTCAGATACGCAGTATTTT
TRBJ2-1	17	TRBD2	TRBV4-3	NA	CASSQDWSSGRDNEQFF	TGCGCCAGCAGCCAAGATTGGTCTAGCGGGAGAGACAATGAGCAGTTCTTC
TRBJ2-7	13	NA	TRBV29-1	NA	CSVVLAGQYEQYF	TGCAGCGTTGTCCTCGCGGGGCAATACGAGCAGTACTTC
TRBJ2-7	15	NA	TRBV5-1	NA	CASSSGSSISYEQYF	TGCGCCAGCAGCTCGGGGAGTTCGATCTCCTACGAGCAGTACTTC
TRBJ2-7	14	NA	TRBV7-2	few	CASSLDYGSYEQYF	TGTGCCAGCAGCTTAGACTACGGGTCCTACGAGCAGTACTTC
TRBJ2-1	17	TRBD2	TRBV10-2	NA	CASSDRTSGGSYNEQFF	TGCGCCAGCAGTGACCGGACTAGCGGGGGCTCCTACAATGAGCAGTTCTTC
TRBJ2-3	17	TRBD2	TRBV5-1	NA	CASSPTGLAGGLDTQYF	TGCGCCAGCAGCCCGACGGGACTCGCGGGAGGTTTAGATACGCAGTATTTT
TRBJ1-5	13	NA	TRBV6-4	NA	CASIRPSSQPQHF	TGTGCCAGCATTCGACCTTCGAGTCAGCCCCAGCATTTT
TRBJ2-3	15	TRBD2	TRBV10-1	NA	CASSEKREYTDTQYF	TGCGCCAGCAGTGAAAAGCGGGAGTACACAGATACGCAGTATTTT
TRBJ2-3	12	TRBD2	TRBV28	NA	CAIMGRDHTQYF	TGTGCCATCATGGGGAGGGACCATACGCAGTATTTT
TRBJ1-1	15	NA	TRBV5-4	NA	CASSHRGGAAAEAFF	TGTGCCAGCAGCCACCGCGGGGGGGCGGCTGCTGAAGCTTTCTTT
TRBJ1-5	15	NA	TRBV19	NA	CASSITRGNNQPQHF	TGTGCCAGTAGTATCACAAGGGGGAACAATCAGCCCCAGCATTTT
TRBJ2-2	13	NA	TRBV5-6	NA	CASSLYHTGELFF	TGTGCCAGCAGCTTGTACCACACCGGGGAGCTGTTTTTT
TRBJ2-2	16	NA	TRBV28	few	CASSLGGSIIAGELFF	TGTGCCAGCAGTTTAGGTGGAAGTATTATCGCCGGGGAGCTGTTTTTT
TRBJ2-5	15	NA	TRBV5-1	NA	CASSLKGGDEETQYF	TGCGCCAGCAGCTTGAAGGGGGGAGATGAAGAGACCCAGTACTTC
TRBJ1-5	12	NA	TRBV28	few	CASSRSNQPQHF	TGTGCCAGCAGTAGGAGCAATCAGCCCCAGCATTTT
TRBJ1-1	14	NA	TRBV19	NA	CASSLGQSNTEAFF	TGTGCCAGTAGTCTAGGGCAATCGAACACTGAAGCTTTCTTT
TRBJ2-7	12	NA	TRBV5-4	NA	CASSLNAYEQYF	TGTGCCAGCAGCTTGAATGCCTACGAGCAGTACTTC
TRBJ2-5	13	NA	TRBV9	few	CASSGGQRETQYF	TGTGCCAGCAGCGGGGGACAACGAGAGACCCAGTACTTC
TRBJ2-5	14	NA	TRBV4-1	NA	CASSHPDRPETQYF	TGCGCCAGCAGCCACCCAGACCGGCCGGAGACCCAGTACTTC
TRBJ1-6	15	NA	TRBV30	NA	CAWSRDLGPNSPLHF	TGTGCCTGGAGTCGTGACTTGGGGCCAAATTCACCCCTCCACTTT
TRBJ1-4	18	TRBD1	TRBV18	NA	CASSRRDRGRPANEKLFF	TGTGCCAGCTCACGCCGGGACAGGGGTCGACCGGCTAATGAAAAACTGTTTTTT
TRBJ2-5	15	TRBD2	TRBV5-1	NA	CASTPERGGGETQYF	TGCGCCAGCACCCCTGAGCGGGGCGGCGGGGAGACCCAGTACTTC
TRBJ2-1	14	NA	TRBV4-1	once	CASSQERQSNEQFF	TGCGCCAGCAGCCAAGAGAGGCAGTCCAATGAGCAGTTCTTC
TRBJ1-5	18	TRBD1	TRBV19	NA	CASTRDSPTSYSNQPQHF	TGTGCCAGTACTCGGGACAGCCCCACCTCTTATAGCAATCAGCCCCAGCATTTT
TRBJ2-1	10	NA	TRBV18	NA	CASSQVEQFF	TGTGCCAGCTCACAGGTTGAGCAGTTCTTC
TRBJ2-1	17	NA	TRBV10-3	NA	CAISGTGAESSYNEQFF	TGTGCCATCAGTGGGACGGGAGCCGAATCCTCCTACAATGAGCAGTTCTTC
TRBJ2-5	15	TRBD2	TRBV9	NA	CASSQLAGGGETQYF	TGTGCCAGCAGCCAACTAGCGGGAGGTGGGGAGACCCAGTACTTC
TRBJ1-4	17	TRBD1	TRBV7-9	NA	CASSLALDRGLGEKLFF	TGTGCCAGCAGCTTAGCGCTCGACAGGGGGCTTGGAGAAAAACTGTTTTTT
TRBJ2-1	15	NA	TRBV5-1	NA	CASSLGTSSYNEQFF	TGCGCCAGCAGCTTGGGGACAAGCTCCTACAATGAGCAGTTCTTC
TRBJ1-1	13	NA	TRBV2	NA	CASTEWGWNEAFF	TGTGCCAGCACCGAATGGGGTTGGAACGAAGCTTTCTTT
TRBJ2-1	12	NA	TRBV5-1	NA	CASSQNYNEQFF	TGCGCCAGCAGCCAGAACTACAATGAGCAGTTCTTC
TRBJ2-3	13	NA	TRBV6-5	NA	CASKSYSTDTQYF	TGTGCCAGCAAATCCTATAGCACAGATACGCAGTATTTT
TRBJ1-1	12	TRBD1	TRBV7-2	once	CASSRGHTEAFF	TGTGCCAGCAGTAGGGGGCACACTGAAGCTTTCTTT
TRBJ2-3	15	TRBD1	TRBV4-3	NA	CASSQRTGGTDTQYF	TGCGCCAGCAGCCAGAGAACAGGGGGCACAGATACGCAGTATTTT
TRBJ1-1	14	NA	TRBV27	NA	CASSLGVSGAEAFF	TGTGCCAGCAGTTTGGGGGTGTCAGGGGCTGAAGCTTTCTTT
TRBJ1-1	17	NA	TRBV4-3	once	CASSQDLSRGVGTEAFF	TGCGCCAGCAGCCAAGATCTCTCCCGGGGCGTTGGCACTGAAGCTTTCTTT
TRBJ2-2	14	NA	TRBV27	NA	CASRSDGNTGELFF	TGTGCCAGCAGATCCGACGGGAACACCGGGGAGCTGTTTTTT
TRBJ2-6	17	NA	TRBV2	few	CASSEAGGISGANVLTF	TGTGCCAGCAGTGAAGCGGGGGGTATCTCTGGGGCCAACGTCCTGACTTTC
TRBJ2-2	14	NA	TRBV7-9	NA	CASSFVTNTGELFF	TGTGCCAGCAGCTTCGTGACTAACACCGGGGAGCTGTTTTTT